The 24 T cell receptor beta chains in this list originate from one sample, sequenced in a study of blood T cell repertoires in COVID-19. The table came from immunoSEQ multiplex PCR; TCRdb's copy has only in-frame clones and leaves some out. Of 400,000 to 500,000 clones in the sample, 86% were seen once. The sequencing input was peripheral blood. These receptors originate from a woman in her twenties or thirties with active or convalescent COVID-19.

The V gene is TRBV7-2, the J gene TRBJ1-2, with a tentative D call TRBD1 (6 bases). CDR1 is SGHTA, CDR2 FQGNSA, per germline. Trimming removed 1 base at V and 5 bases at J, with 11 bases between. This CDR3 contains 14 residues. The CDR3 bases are TGTGCCAGCAGCTTAGGTTCCCAGGGGTATGGCTACACCTTC. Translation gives CASSLGSQGYGYTF.

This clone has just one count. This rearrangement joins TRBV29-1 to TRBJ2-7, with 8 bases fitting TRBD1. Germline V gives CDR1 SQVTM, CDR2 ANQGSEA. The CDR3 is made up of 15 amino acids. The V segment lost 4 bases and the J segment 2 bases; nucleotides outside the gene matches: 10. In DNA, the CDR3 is TGCAGCGTTGTCAAGCCGGACAGGGAACCCTACGAGCAGTACTTC. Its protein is CSVVKPDREPYEQYF.

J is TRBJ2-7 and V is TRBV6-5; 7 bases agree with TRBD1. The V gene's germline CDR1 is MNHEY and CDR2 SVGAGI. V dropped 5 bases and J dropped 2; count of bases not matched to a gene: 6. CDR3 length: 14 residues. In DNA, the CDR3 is TGTGCCAGCAGTAGGGGGCGCGAAACCTACGAGCAGTACTTC. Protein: CASSRGRETYEQYF.

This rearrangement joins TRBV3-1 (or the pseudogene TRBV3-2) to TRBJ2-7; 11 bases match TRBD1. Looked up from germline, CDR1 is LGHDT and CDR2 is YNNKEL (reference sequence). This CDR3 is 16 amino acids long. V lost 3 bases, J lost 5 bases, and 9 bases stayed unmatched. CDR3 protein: CASSHFSGTGGHEQYF. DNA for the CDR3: TGTGCCAGCAGCCATTTCTCCGGGACAGGGGGTCACGAGCAGTACTTC.

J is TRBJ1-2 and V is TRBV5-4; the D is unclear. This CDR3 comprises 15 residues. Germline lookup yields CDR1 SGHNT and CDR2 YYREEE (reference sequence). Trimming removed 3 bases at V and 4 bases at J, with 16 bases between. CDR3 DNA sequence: TGTGCCAGCAGCTCAGCCGGTGGGTTAGCCTATGGCTACACCTTC. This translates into CASSSAGGLAYGYTF.

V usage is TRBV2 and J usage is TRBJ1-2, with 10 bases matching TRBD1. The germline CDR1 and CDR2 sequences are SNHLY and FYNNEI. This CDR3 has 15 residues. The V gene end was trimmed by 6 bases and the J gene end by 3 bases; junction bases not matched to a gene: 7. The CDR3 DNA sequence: TGTGCCAGCAGAGCGACAGGGGGCTTGGACTATGGCTACACCTTC. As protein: CASRATGGLDYGYTF.

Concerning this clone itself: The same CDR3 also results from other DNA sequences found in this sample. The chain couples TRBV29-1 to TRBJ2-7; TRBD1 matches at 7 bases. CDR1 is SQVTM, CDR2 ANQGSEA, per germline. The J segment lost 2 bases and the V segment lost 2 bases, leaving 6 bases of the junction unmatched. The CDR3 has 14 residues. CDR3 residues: CSVERAGGTYEQYF. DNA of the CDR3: TGCAGCGTTGAAAGGGCAGGGGGAACCTACGAGCAGTACTTC.

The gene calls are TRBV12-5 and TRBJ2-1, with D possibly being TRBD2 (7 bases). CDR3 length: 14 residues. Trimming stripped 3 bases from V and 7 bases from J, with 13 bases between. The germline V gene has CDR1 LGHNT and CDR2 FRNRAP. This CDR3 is CASGFGGAWNEQFF. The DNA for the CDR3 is TGTGCTAGTGGTTTTGGGGGGGCGTGGAATGAGCAGTTCTTC.

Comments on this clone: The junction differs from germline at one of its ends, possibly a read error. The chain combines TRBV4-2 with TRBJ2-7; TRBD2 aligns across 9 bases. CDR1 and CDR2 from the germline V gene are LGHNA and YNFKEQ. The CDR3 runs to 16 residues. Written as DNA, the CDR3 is TGTGCCAGCAGCAAAGACGCCGGGACTAGCAACTACGAGCAGTACTTC. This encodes CASSKDAGTSNYEQYF.

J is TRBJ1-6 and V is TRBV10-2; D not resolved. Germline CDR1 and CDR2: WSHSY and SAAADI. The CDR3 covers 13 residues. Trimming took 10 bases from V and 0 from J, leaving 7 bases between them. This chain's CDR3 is CATTYSYNSPLHF. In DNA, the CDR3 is TGCGCCACCACTTACTCCTATAATTCACCCCTCCACTTT.

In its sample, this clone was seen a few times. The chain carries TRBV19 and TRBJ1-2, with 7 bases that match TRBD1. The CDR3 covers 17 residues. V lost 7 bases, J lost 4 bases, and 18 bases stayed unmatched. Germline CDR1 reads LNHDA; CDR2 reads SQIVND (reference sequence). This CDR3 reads CASTRPGLGQNIYGYTF. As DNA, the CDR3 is TGTGCCAGTACCCGACCGGGGCTGGGACAGAACATCTATGGCTACACCTTC.

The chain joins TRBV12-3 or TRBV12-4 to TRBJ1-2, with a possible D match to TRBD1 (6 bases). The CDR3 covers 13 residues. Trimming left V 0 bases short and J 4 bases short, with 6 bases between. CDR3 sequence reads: CASSLARGYGYTF. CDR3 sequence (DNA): TGTGCCAGCAGTTTAGCCAGGGGCTATGGCTACACCTTC.

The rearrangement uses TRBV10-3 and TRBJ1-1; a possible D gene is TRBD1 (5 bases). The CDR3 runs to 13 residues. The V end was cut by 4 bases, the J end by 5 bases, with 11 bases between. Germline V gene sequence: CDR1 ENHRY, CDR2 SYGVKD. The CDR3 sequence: CAISGVGQTEAFF. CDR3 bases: TGTGCCATCAGTGGTGTGGGGCAGACTGAAGCTTTCTTT.

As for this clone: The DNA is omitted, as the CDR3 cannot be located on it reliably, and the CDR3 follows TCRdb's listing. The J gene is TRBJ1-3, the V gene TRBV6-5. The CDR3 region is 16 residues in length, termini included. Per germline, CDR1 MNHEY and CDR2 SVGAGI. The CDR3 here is CASSSSRGNSGNTIYF.

CDR3 region: CASRNTGQGASYGYTF. The CDR3 nucleotides read TGTGCCAGCAGGAATACGGGACAGGGGGCCAGCTATGGCTACACCTTC. V usage is TRBV6-4 and J usage is TRBJ1-2; 12 nucleotides line up with TRBD1. Looked up from germline, CDR1 is MRHNA and CDR2 is SNTAGT. J lost 4 bases, V lost 6 bases, and 9 bases had no gene match. CDR3 length equals 16 residues.

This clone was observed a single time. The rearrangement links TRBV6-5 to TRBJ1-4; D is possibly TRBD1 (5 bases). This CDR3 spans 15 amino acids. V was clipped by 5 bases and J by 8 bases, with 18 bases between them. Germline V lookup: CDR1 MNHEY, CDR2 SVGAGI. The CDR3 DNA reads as TGTGCCAGCAGTCTCCTGGACACGCTGCGGGAAAAACTGTTTTTT. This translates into CASSLLDTLREKLFF.

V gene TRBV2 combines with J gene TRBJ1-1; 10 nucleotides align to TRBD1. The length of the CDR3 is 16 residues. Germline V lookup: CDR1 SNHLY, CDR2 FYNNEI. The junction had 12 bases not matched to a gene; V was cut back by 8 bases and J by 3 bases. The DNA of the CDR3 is TGTGCCAGCCCCCCGTCGTTCGGACAGGGGGACACTGAAGCTTTCTTT. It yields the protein CASPPSFGQGDTEAFF.

The CDR3 is CASSLGQGSSTDTQYF. DNA for the CDR3: TGTGCCAGCAGCTTAGGACAGGGGTCAAGCACAGATACGCAGTATTTT. The genes are TRBV7-9 and TRBJ2-3; 8 nucleotides align to TRBD1. Per the germline V gene, CDR1 is SEHNR and CDR2 is FQNEAQ (reference sequence). V was pared by 1 base and J by 0 bases, with 3 bases of the junction left unmatched. CDR3 size: 16 residues.

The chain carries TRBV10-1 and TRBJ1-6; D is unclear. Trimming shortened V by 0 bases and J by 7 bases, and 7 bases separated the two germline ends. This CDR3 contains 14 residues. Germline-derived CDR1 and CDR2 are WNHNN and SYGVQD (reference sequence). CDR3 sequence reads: CASSESLGNSPLHF. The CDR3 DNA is TGCGCCAGCAGTGAGTCCCTCGGGAATTCACCCCTCCACTTT.

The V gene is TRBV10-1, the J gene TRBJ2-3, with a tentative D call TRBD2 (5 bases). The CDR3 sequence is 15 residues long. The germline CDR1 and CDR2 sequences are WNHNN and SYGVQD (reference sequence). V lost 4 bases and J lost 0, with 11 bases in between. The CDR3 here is CASSVERQSTDTQYF. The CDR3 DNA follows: TGCGCCAGCAGTGTGGAGCGGCAGAGCACAGATACGCAGTATTTT.

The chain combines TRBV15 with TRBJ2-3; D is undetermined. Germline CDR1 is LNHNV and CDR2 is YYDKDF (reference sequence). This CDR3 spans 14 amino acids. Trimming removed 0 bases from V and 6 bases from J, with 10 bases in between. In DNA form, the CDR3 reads TGTGCCACCAGCAGAGATGTCGCAGGCGATACGCAGTATTTT. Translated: CATSRDVAGDTQYF. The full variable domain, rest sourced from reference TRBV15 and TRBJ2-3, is DAMVIQNPRYQVTQFGKPVTLSCSQTLNHNVMYWYQQKSSQAPKLLFHYYDKDFNNEADTPDNFQSRRPNTSFCFLDIRSPGLGDTAMYLCATSRDVAGDTQYFGPGTRLTVL.

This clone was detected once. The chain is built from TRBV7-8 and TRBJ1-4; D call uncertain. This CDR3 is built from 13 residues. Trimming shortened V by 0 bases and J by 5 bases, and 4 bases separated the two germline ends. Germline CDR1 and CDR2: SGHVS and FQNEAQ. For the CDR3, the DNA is TGTGCCAGCAGCTTAGCCCTAAATGAAAAACTGTTTTTT. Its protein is CASSLALNEKLFF.

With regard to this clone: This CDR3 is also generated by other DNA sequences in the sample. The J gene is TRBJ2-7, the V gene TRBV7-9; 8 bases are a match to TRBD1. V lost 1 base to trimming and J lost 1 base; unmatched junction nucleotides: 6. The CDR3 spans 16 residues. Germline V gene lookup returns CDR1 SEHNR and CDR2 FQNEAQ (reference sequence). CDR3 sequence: CASSLDQGAGSYEQYF. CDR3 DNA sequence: TGTGCCAGCAGCTTAGACCAGGGGGCCGGATCCTACGAGCAGTACTTC. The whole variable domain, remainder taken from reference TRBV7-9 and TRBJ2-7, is DTGVSQNPRHKITKRGQNVTFRCDPISEHNRLYWYRQTLGQGPEFLTYFQNEAQLEKSRLLSDRFSAERPKGSFSTLEIQRTEQGDSAMYLCASSLDQGAGSYEQYFGPGTRLTVT.

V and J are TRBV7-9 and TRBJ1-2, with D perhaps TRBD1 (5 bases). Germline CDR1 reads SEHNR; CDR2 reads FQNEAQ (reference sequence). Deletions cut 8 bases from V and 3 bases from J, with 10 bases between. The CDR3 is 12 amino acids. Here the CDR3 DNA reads TGTGCCAGCGGGGGGGAGGACTATGGCTACACCTTC. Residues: CASGGEDYGYTF.